These 13 T cell receptor beta chains were all obtained from the same sample, sequenced in a study of cytomegalovirus exposure and HLA in healthy donors. 13 Jbeta primers and 60 Vbeta primers were used for the PCR. TCRdb's table, derived via immunoSEQ multiplex PCR, lists solely in-frame clones and lacks some. This repertoire shows roughly 100,000 clones, roughly four fifths found once; its top ten account for roughly 1.2%. Sequenced sample: PBMCs. Every receptor here comes from a man aged 40-49 years in good health and CMV-seronegative.

The CDR3 nucleotides are TGTGCCAGCAGTTACTCGAAGGCGGGGGAAGAGACCCAGTACTTC. This codes for CASSYSKAGEETQYF. This chain connects TRBV6-5 to TRBJ2-5, with 7 bases matching TRBD2. Germline CDR1 is MNHEY and CDR2 is SVGAGI. This CDR3 comprises 15 residues. After removal of 0 bases from V and 3 bases from J, the junction contained 4 bases not matched to a gene.

The rearrangement uses TRBV27 and TRBJ2-3, with 11 bases aligning to TRBD2. Germline lookup yields CDR1 MNHEY and CDR2 SMNVEV (reference sequence). Trimming cost V 8 bases and J 5 bases; bases outside gene matches: 9. The CDR3 totals 15 residues. This CDR3 reads CASGLLAGAEDTQYF. CDR3 bases: TGTGCCAGCGGACTACTAGCGGGGGCCGAAGATACGCAGTATTTT.

The rearrangement joins TRBV10-3 to TRBJ2-2, with D unclear. The CDR3 loop spans 14 amino acids. Germline V gene sequence: CDR1 ENHRY, CDR2 SYGVKD. V was cut by 4 bases and J by 0 bases, with 6 bases left in between. This CDR3 reads CAISAVSNTGELFF. In nucleotides, the CDR3 is TGTGCCATCAGTGCTGTCTCGAACACCGGGGAGCTGTTTTTT.

V and J are TRBV5-1 and TRBJ2-3, with TRBD2 identical over 10 bases. Germline values: CDR1 SGHRS, CDR2 YFSETQ. This CDR3 spans 16 amino acids. V dropped 0 bases and J dropped 5; count of bases not matched to a gene: 6. The CDR3 nucleotides read TGCGCCAGCAGCTTGGATAGCGGGGGGTTGATAGATACGCAGTATTTT. Amino acid sequence: CASSLDSGGLIDTQYF.

V usage is TRBV7-9 and J usage is TRBJ2-3, with 8 nucleotides matching TRBD1. Germline V gene sequence: CDR1 SEHNR, CDR2 FQNEAQ (reference sequence). The CDR3 is made up of 15 amino acids. V shed 3 bases, J shed 4 bases, and the junction held 6 bases outside the gene matches. Here the CDR3 DNA reads TGTGCCAGCAGCTTCGGACAGGGCTCCGCAGATACGCAGTATTTT. Translation: CASSFGQGSADTQYF.

The V call is TRBV4-1, the J call TRBJ2-7, with 12 bases lining up with TRBD1. Looked up from germline, CDR1 is MGHRA and CDR2 is YSYEKL. V was clipped by 3 bases and J by 1 base; unmatched bases: 7. This CDR3 has 17 amino acids. This CDR3 reads CASSHPAGQGASYEQYF. For the CDR3, the DNA is TGCGCCAGCAGCCACCCTGCGGGACAGGGGGCGTCCTACGAGCAGTACTTC.

V usage is TRBV5-4 and J usage is TRBJ1-5; D is possibly TRBD1 (5 bases). Germline CDR1 SGHNT, CDR2 YYREEE (reference sequence). This CDR3 is 13 amino acids long. The V end was cut by 2 bases, the J end by 5 bases, with 8 bases between. CDR3 DNA sequence: TGTGCCAGCAGCTTTGACAGCGATCAGCCCCAGCATTTT. Protein sequence: CASSFDSDQPQHF.

DNA for the CDR3: TGCAGCGTTGTCGGGCAGGGTTACGAGCAGTACTTC. It is translated as CSVVGQGYEQYF. The rearrangement links TRBV29-1 to TRBJ2-5, with a tentative D call TRBD1 (5 bases). The J call may be in error: the DNA end matches TRBJ2-7 better. CDR3 length: 12 amino acids. CDR1 and CDR2 from the germline V gene are SQVTM and ANQGSEA.

This chain joins TRBV4-1 and TRBJ2-7, with 9 bases that match TRBD2. J gave up 5 bases and V 1 base, and 12 bases lay outside the gene matches. This CDR3 contains 17 residues. Looked up from germline, CDR1 is MGHRA and CDR2 is YSYEKL. The CDR3 loop reads CASSQGVWIAGVHEQYF. CDR3 nucleotide sequence: TGCGCCAGCAGCCAAGGCGTCTGGATAGCGGGAGTCCACGAGCAGTACTTC.

V usage is TRBV9 and J usage is TRBJ2-7; 10 bases align to TRBD1. The germline gives CDR1 SGDLS, CDR2 YYNGEE. V dropped 0 bases and J dropped 7; count of bases not matched to a gene: 16. The CDR3 extends over 18 amino acids. CDR3 in amino acids: CASSVDASIGTGDQEQYF. The CDR3 nucleotides read TGTGCCAGCAGCGTAGACGCCAGTATTGGGACAGGGGACCAGGAGCAGTACTTC.

The rearrangement uses TRBV4-1 and TRBJ2-7; 9 bases fit TRBD1. CDR3 length equals 15 residues. CDR1 and CDR2 from the germline V gene are MGHRA and YSYEKL. The V and J ends lost 1 base and 3 bases, in that order; junction bases with no gene match: 4. The CDR3 region has the DNA TGCGCCAGCAGCCAAGTGGGGACAGGGAACTACGAGCAGTACTTC. It is translated as CASSQVGTGNYEQYF.

This chain joins TRBV7-9 and TRBJ1-5; the match to TRBD1 covers 8 bases. The V segment lost 5 bases and the J segment 3 bases; nucleotides outside the gene matches: 9. Per germline, CDR1 SEHNR and CDR2 FQNEAQ (reference sequence). This CDR3 has 16 amino acids. CDR3 sequence reads: CASSPTGVDFNQPQHF. CDR3 sequence (DNA): TGTGCCAGCAGCCCGACAGGGGTTGATTTCAATCAGCCCCAGCATTTT.

This clone was seen a single time. The V gene is TRBV6-1, the J gene TRBJ2-7, with 8 positions matching TRBD2. This CDR3 is built from 14 residues. Germline V gene sequence: CDR1 MNHNS, CDR2 SASEGT. V lost 4 bases to trimming and J lost 2 bases; unmatched junction nucleotides: 4. Written as DNA, the CDR3 is TGTGCCAGCAGTGGCGGGGGGACCACCTACGAGCAGTACTTC. Translating gives CASSGGGTTYEQYF.